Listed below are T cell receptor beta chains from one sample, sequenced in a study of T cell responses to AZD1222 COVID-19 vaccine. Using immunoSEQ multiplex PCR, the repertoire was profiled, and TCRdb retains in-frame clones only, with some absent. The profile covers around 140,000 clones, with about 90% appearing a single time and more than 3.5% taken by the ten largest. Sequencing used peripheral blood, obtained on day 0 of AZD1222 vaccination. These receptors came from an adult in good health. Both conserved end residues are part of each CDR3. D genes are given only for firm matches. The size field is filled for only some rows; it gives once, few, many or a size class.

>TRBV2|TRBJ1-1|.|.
CASSGDLVSAFF
TGTGCCAGCAGTGGAGACTTGGTAAGCGCTTTCTTT
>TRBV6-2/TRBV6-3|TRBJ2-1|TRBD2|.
CASSYSRGLAGGLEQFF
TGTGCCAGCAGTTACTCGAGAGGGCTAGCGGGAGGGCTTGAGCAGTTCTTC
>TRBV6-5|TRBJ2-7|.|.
CASSLDSFSYEQYF
TGTGCCAGCAGTTTAGACTCGTTCTCCTACGAGCAGTACTTC
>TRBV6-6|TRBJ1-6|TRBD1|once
CASSRGSGQGDDSPLHF
TGTGCCAGCAGTCGAGGATCCGGACAGGGCGACGATTCACCCCTCCACTTT
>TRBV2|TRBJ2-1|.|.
CAGQGSEQFF
TGTGCCGGTCAGGGGTCGGAGCAGTTCTTC
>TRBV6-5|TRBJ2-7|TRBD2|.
CASSYSLAGAIEQYF
TGTGCCAGCAGTTACTCGCTAGCGGGAGCAATCGAGCAGTACTTC
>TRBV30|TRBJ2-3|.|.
CAWGYRGTDTQYF
TGTGCCTGGGGGTACCGGGGCACAGATACGCAGTATTTT
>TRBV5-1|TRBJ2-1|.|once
CASSLAGGNEQFF
TGCGCCAGCAGCTTGGCCGGGGGCAATGAGCAGTTCTTC
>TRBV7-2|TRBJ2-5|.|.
CASSLMATAPGRTQYF
TGTGCCAGCAGCTTAATGGCGACCGCTCCCGGGCGGACCCAGTACTTC
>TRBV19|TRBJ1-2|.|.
CASSQGQPYGYTF
TGTGCCAGTAGCCAGGGCCAGCCCTATGGCTACACCTTC
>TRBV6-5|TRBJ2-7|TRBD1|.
CASRRGPQVVHEQYF
TGTGCCAGCAGAAGGGGGCCCCAAGTCGTCCACGAGCAGTACTTC
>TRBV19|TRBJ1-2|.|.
CASTQGDGYTF
TGTGCCAGTACCCAAGGGGATGGCTACACCTTC
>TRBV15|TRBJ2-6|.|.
CATSRERSGANVLTF
TGTGCCACCAGCAGAGAACGGTCTGGGGCCAACGTCCTGACTTTC
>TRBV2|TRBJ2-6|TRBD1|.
CASSGTGATSGANVLTF
TGTGCCAGCAGCGGGACAGGGGCCACCTCTGGGGCCAACGTCCTGACTTTC
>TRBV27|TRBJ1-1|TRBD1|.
CASSPGTATSNTEAFF
TGTGCCAGCAGTCCTGGGACAGCCACCTCGAACACTGAAGCTTTCTTT
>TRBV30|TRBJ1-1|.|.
CAWSPSMNTEAFF
TGTGCCTGGAGTCCCAGTATGAACACTGAAGCTTTCTTT